This T cell receptor beta chain was retrieved from a study of cytomegalovirus exposure and HLA in healthy donors. Study conclusions and caveats: Three of the chains that were CMV-associated were confirmed in vitro to be specific for CMV antigens. According to a subsequent analysis, TCR clusters from the first cohort were inclined to appear together in the 120 or so validation repertoires. Overall, about 160 TCR beta chains were annotated as cytomegalovirus-associated.

These donors were members of the approximately 110-subject validation cohort, a group separate from the roughly 670-subject first cohort. The data were produced by immunoSEQ multiplex PCR, yet TCRdb's version contains in-frame clones alone and is incomplete. The sample has about 220,000 clones, around four fifths seen once. CDR1 and CDR2 from the germline V gene are MDHEN and SYDVKM. This CDR3 contains 14 residues. The ends were cut back, 2 bases at V and 8 bases at J, with 15 bases in the middle. There are a few counts of this clone. What it binds is not known. The chain is built from TRBV28 and TRBJ1-2; D call uncertain. The receptor was isolated from a woman in her twenties or thirties in good health and CMV-seropositive. Sequencing was carried out using PBMCs. DNA for the CDR3: TGTGCCAGCAGTTTACCCTCCGCAGTGTTCGGCTACACCTTC. It encodes CASSLPSAVFGYTF.